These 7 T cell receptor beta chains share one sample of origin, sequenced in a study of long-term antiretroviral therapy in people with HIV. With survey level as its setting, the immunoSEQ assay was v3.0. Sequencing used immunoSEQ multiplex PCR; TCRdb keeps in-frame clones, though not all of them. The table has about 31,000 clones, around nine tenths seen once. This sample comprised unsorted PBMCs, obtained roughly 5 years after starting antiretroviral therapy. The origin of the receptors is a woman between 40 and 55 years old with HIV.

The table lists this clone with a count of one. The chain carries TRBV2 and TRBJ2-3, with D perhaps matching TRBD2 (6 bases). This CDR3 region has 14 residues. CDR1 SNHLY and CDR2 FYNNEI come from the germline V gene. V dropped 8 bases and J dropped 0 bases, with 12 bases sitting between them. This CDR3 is CASRGTVSTDTQYF. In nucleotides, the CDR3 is TGTGCCAGCCGGGGGACGGTTAGCACAGATACGCAGTATTTT. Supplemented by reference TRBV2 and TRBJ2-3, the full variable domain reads EPEVTQTPSHQVTQMGQEVILRCVPISNHLYFYWYRQILGQKVEFLVSFYNNEISEKSEIFDDQFSVERPDGSNFTLKIRSTKLEDSAMYFCASRGTVSTDTQYFGPGTRLTVL.

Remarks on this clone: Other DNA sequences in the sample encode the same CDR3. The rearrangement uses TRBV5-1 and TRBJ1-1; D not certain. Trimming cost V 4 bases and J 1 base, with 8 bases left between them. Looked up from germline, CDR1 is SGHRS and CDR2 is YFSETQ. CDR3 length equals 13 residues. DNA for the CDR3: TGCGCCAGCAGCCTTAACCAGAACACTGAAGCTTTCTTT. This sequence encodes CASSLNQNTEAFF.

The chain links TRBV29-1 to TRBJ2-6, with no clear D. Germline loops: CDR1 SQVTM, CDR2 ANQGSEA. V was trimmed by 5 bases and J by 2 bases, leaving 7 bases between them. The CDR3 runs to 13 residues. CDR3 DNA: TGCAGCGTTCGGACGGCTGGGGCCAACGTCCTGACTTTC. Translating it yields CSVRTAGANVLTF. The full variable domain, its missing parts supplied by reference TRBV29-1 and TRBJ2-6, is SAVISQKPSRDICQRGTSLTIQCQVDSQVTMMFWYRQQPGQSLTLIATANQGSEATYESGFVIDKFPISRPNLTFSTLTVSNMSPEDSSIYLCSVRTAGANVLTFGAGSRLTVL.

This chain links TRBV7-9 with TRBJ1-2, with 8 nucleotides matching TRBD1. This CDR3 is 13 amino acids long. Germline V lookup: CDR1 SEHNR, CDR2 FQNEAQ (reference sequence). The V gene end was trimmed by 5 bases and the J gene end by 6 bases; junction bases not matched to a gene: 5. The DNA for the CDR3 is TGTGCCAGCAGCCGGGACAGGCAGGATGGCTACACCTTC. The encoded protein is CASSRDRQDGYTF.

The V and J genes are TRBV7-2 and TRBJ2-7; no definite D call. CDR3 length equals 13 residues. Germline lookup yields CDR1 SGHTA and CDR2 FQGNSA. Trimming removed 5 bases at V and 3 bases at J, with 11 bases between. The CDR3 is CASSLLLFYEQYF. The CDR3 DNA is TGTGCCAGCAGCCTTCTTCTGTTCTACGAGCAGTACTTC.

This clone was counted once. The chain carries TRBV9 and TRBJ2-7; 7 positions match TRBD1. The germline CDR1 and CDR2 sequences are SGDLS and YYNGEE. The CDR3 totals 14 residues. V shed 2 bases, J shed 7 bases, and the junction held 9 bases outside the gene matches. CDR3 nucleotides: TGTGCCAGCAGCGTTTCTTGGGGGACAGAAGAGCAGTACTTC. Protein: CASSVSWGTEEQYF.

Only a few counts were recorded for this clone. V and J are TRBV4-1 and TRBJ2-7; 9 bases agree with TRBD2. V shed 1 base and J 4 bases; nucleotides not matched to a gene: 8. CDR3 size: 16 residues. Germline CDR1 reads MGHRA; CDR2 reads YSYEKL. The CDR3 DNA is TGCGCCAGCAGCCAAGGGATTTTAGCGGGAGAGTACGAGCAGTACTTC. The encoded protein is CASSQGILAGEYEQYF.